The 8 T cell receptor beta chains below were found in one sample sequenced in a study of cytomegalovirus exposure and HLA in healthy donors. 60 Vbeta and 13 Jbeta primers were used in PCR. Sequenced by immunoSEQ multiplex PCR; TCRdb stores in-frame clones only, minus some. The repertoire includes about 150,000 clones, over 50% of them detected once, and under 2% sits in the top ten. The sequencing sample was made of PBMCs. The receptors were sampled from a human donor in good health.

This chain links TRBV5-5 with TRBJ1-4; 9 bases are shared with TRBD1. The CDR3 has 15 amino acids. With 4 bases clipped from V and 2 bases from J, the junction kept 3 bases outside the gene matches. Per germline, CDR1 SGHKS and CDR2 YYEKEE (reference sequence). CDR3 sequence: CASSPGTGTNEKLFF. In DNA, the CDR3 is TGTGCCAGCAGCCCGGGGACAGGGACTAATGAAAAACTGTTTTTT.

J is TRBJ2-1 and V is TRBV9; 10 bases align to TRBD2. V dropped 4 bases and J dropped 0; count of bases not matched to a gene: 1. The CDR3 loop spans 15 amino acids. Germline V gives CDR1 SGDLS, CDR2 YYNGEE. In DNA form, the CDR3 reads TGTGCCAGCAGCTCTAGCGGGAGCTCCTACAATGAGCAGTTCTTC. Protein sequence: CASSSSGSSYNEQFF.

The chain uses TRBV28 and TRBJ2-7; D gene ambiguous. This CDR3 is 13 amino acids long. Germline V lookup: CDR1 MDHEN, CDR2 SYDVKM. V shed 3 bases and J shed 3 bases, with 9 bases lying between them. CDR3 region: CASSLGPNYEQYF. The CDR3 bases are TGTGCCAGCAGTTTGGGCCCTAACTACGAGCAGTACTTC.

The V gene is TRBV15, the J gene TRBJ1-5; 8 positions match TRBD1. The CDR3 extends over 15 amino acids. J was trimmed by 7 bases and V by 1 base; bases with no gene match: 6. Germline CDR1 reads LNHNV; CDR2 reads YYDKDF (reference sequence). The CDR3: CATSRVAQGDQPQHF. The CDR3 nucleotides are TGTGCCACCAGCAGAGTAGCACAGGGGGACCAGCCCCAGCATTTT.

The chain carries TRBV19 and TRBJ2-3; weak D call: TRBD1 (6 bases). V was shortened by 1 base and J by 2 bases, with 10 bases between the two germline ends. Germline CDR1 and CDR2: LNHDA and SQIVND (reference sequence). The CDR3 is made up of 15 amino acids. CDR3 sequence: CASSIGTGITDTQYF. CDR3 coding DNA: TGTGCCAGTAGTATAGGTACAGGGATCACAGATACGCAGTATTTT.

J is TRBJ2-5 and V is TRBV2; D gene uncertain. This CDR3 has 13 amino acids. The germline V gene has CDR1 SNHLY and CDR2 FYNNEI. The V end lost 7 bases, the J end lost 2 bases, and 11 bases lay between the germline ends. The CDR3 here is CASKVGRQETQYF. Here the CDR3 DNA reads TGTGCCAGCAAAGTGGGCAGGCAAGAGACCCAGTACTTC. The whole variable domain, filled in from reference TRBV2 and TRBJ2-5, reads EPEVTQTPSHQVTQMGQEVILRCVPISNHLYFYWYRQILGQKVEFLVSFYNNEISEKSEIFDDQFSVERPDGSNFTLKIRSTKLEDSAMYFCASKVGRQETQYFGPGTRLLVL.

The V and J genes are TRBV7-2 and TRBJ2-7, with TRBD2 identical over 8 bases. CDR3 size: 14 residues. Germline CDR1 SGHTA, CDR2 FQGNSA. The J segment lost 7 bases and the V segment lost 4 bases, leaving 9 bases of the junction unmatched. CDR3 region: CASSSGAGVGEQYF. The CDR3 DNA is TGTGCCAGCAGCTCTGGAGCGGGAGTGGGTGAGCAGTACTTC.

This chain uses TRBV6-5 with TRBJ2-7; the match to TRBD2 covers 7 bases. Germline V lookup: CDR1 MNHEY, CDR2 SVGAGI. CDR3 size: 14 residues. With V trimmed by 2 bases and J by 2 bases, 3 bases remained unmatched. CDR3 region: CASSYGGGTYEQYF. The CDR3 DNA sequence: TGTGCCAGCAGTTACGGGGGGGGGACCTACGAGCAGTACTTC.